The 17 T cell receptor beta chains below were found in one sample sequenced in a study of identical twins. Using its own MiXCR run on the 5' RACE reads, TCRdb lists one record per CDR3 protein. This sample has around 530,000 distinct CDR3 sequences; roughly 15% occur once, and the top ten carry 0.35% to 0.45%. Separately, the same data were catalogued under a study of yellow fever vaccine responses in identical twins.

What was sequenced was CD4+ T cells sorted from blood. These receptors all stem from a woman aged 18-29 years in good health.

This chain joins TRBV6-2 or TRBV6-3 and TRBJ2-7, with 7 bases lining up with TRBD1. The trim removed 6 bases at V and 6 bases at J, leaving 11 bases unmatched. The CDR3 spans 14 residues. CDR1 MNHEY and CDR2 SVGEGT come from the germline V gene. The CDR3 reads CASRLTGENSEQYV. CDR3 bases: TGTGCCAGCAGACTAACAGGGGAGAATTCCGAGCAGTACGTC.

In regard to this clonotype: A much larger clone sits a single nucleotide away, making a read error possible. The genes are TRBV9 and TRBJ2-1; D is ambiguous. CDR1 SGDLS and CDR2 YYNGEE come from the germline V gene. The CDR3 contains 16 residues. The V end was cut by 4 bases, the J end by 1 base, with 15 bases between. CDR3 nucleotide sequence: TGTGCCAGCAGCTCCAGCTCCACTCTATCCTACAATGAGCAGTTCTTC. Translated, it gives CASSSSSTLSYNEQFF.

V usage is TRBV11-2 and J usage is TRBJ2-1; TRBD2 agrees at 11 bases. Looked up from germline, CDR1 is SGHAT and CDR2 is FQNNGV. There are 17 residues in the CDR3. The V and J ends lost 5 bases and 9 bases, in that order; junction bases with no gene match: 15. As DNA, the CDR3 is TGTGCCAGCAGCCCCATCATGGGGCTAGCGGGGGGCACTGAGCAGTTCTTC. This encodes CASSPIMGLAGGTEQFF.

The chain is built from TRBV20-1 and TRBJ1-5, with 8 bases lining up with TRBD1. The CDR3 totals 15 residues. The trim removed 4 bases at V and 2 bases at J, leaving 7 bases unmatched. In germline, CDR1 is DFQATT, CDR2 SNEGSKA (reference sequence). CDR3 DNA: TGCAGTGCTACGACAGGGGTTAGGGGCAATCAGCCCCAGCATTTT. Protein: CSATTGVRGNQPQHF.

A few counts support this clonotype. J is TRBJ1-1 and V is TRBV12-3 or TRBV12-4, with 8 positions matching TRBD1. The CDR3 runs to 14 residues. With V trimmed by 6 bases and J by 4 bases, 7 bases remained unmatched. This chain's CDR3 is CASRNNRGITEAFF. For the CDR3, the DNA is TGTGCCAGCAGGAACAACAGGGGGATCACTGAAGCTTTCTTT.

The rearrangement uses TRBV6-5 and TRBJ1-1, with no clear D. Germline lookup yields CDR1 MNHEY and CDR2 SVGAGI. V was trimmed by 4 bases and J by 6 bases, leaving 18 bases between them. This CDR3 has 15 amino acids. The CDR3 sequence is CASSSPGKAVSEAFF. The CDR3 DNA is TGTGCCAGCAGTTCCCCGGGAAAGGCGGTTTCTGAAGCTTTCTTT.

This clonotype was recorded at least ten times. The germline gene is not matched at one end of the junction; a read error may be the cause. The rearrangement uses TRBV18 and TRBJ2-5, with 8 bases identical to TRBD1. The CDR3 contains 13 residues. Germline CDR1 reads KGHSH; CDR2 reads LQKENI. CDR3 coding DNA: TGCGCCAGCAGCTGGACAGGGCAAGAGACCCAGTACTTC. This translates into CASSWTGQETQYF.

This clonotype has more than one count but fewer than ten. This chain links TRBV2 with TRBJ1-1, with 10 bases matching TRBD1. The CDR3 is made up of 14 amino acids. Trimming removed 7 bases from V and 5 bases from J; junction bases left unmatched: 7. Germline CDR1 and CDR2: SNHLY and FYNNEI. The CDR3 DNA reads as TGTGCCAGCACCCCGGGACAGGGGAGGACTGAAGCTTTCTTT. The encoded protein is CASTPGQGRTEAFF.

The chain's CDR3 is CSARDGALAGGDEQYF. The CDR3 DNA follows: TGCAGTGCTAGAGATGGGGCCCTAGCGGGAGGGGATGAGCAGTACTTC. The V call is TRBV20-1, the J call TRBJ2-7; 12 positions agree with TRBD2. V shed 0 bases, J shed 7 bases, and the junction held 10 bases outside the gene matches. The CDR3 spans 16 residues. Germline CDR1 reads DFQATT; CDR2 reads SNEGSKA (reference sequence).

This clonotype showed up just a few times. The chain couples TRBV7-2 to TRBJ2-1; the match to TRBD2 covers 10 bases. Unmatched junction bases numbered 7, after V lost 4 bases and J lost 4 bases. Germline V gene lookup returns CDR1 SGHTA and CDR2 FQGNSA. The CDR3 is made up of 16 amino acids. The CDR3 protein is CASSYRLAGLYNEQFF. For the CDR3, the DNA is TGTGCCAGCAGCTATAGACTAGCGGGTCTTTACAATGAGCAGTTCTTC.

CDR3 in amino acids: CSARDPSQETQYF. The CDR3 DNA reads TGCAGTGCTAGAGATCCCAGCCAAGAGACCCAGTACTTC. The chain joins TRBV20-1 to TRBJ2-5; D is uncertain. Trimming shortened V by 0 bases and J by 1 base, and 6 bases separated the two germline ends. Germline loops: CDR1 DFQATT, CDR2 SNEGSKA (reference sequence). The CDR3 has 13 amino acids.

The CDR3 DNA reads TGTGCCATTCTTACCGGGACAAACACCGGGGAGCTGTTTTTT. Amino acids: CAILTGTNTGELFF. J is TRBJ2-2 and V is TRBV10-3; maybe TRBD1 (6 bases). This CDR3 is built from 14 residues. In germline, CDR1 is ENHRY, CDR2 SYGVKD. The V gene lost 9 bases and the J gene lost 2 bases, with 13 bases spanning the gap.

This clonotype was counted only a few times. The CDR3 protein is CASTGSGNSPLHF. The CDR3 coding sequence is TGTGCCAGCACAGGGTCCGGTAATTCACCCCTCCACTTT. V gene TRBV6-6 combines with J gene TRBJ1-6; maybe TRBD1 (5 bases). This CDR3 contains 13 residues. Germline CDR1 is MNHNY and CDR2 is SVGAGI (reference sequence). V was trimmed by 7 bases and J by 6 bases, leaving 10 bases between them.

This clonotype was observed a handful of times. V is TRBV12-3 or TRBV12-4 and J is TRBJ1-2; 9 bases are a match to TRBD1. The CDR3 is made up of 20 amino acids. The V segment lost 6 bases and the J segment 4 bases; nucleotides outside the gene matches: 24. The CDR3 DNA reads TGTGCCAGCAGCCCCAAGGGGTATGGGACAGGGTATAACGGTTTCTATGGCTACACCTTC. Protein sequence: CASSPKGYGTGYNGFYGYTF.

The J gene is TRBJ2-1, the V gene TRBV15; tentatively, D is TRBD2 (5 bases). V dropped 0 bases and J dropped 10 bases, with 22 bases sitting between them. The CDR3 extends over 17 amino acids. Germline CDR1 is LNHNV and CDR2 is YYDKDF (reference sequence). CDR3 region: CATSRDRGSLGVGEQFF. CDR3 in DNA: TGTGCCACCAGCAGAGATCGAGGGAGTCTGGGAGTAGGGGAGCAGTTCTTC.

V and J are TRBV5-6 and TRBJ2-1; tentative D call: TRBD1 (6 bases). The CDR3 extends over 13 amino acids. V dropped 4 bases and J dropped 9 bases, with 14 bases sitting between them. Germline CDR1 is SGHDT and CDR2 is YYEEEE. CDR3 sequence (DNA): TGTGCCAGCAGCCTGGGACAACCCAGTGAGCAGTTCTTC. Protein product: CASSLGQPSEQFF.

The V gene is TRBV29-1, the J gene TRBJ1-1; 8 nucleotides match TRBD1. The V segment lost 6 bases and the J segment 3 bases; nucleotides outside the gene matches: 3. Germline values: CDR1 SQVTM, CDR2 ANQGSEA. The CDR3 consists of 12 residues. The CDR3 reads CSVRQGYTEAFF. CDR3 nucleotides: TGCAGCGTCCGACAGGGGTACACTGAAGCTTTCTTT.